This T cell receptor (beta chain) was found in a study of cytomegalovirus exposure and HLA in healthy donors (dated by TCRdb to 2015 to 2018). With regard to the full study: An earlier analysis of 587 of the donors reported over 250 Gb of sequence data and about 120 million unique TCR beta sequences obtained from 150 million to 200 million T cells. An early release covering roughly 640 HLA-typed donors comprised about 300 gigabases of sequencing data and tens of millions of unique TCR sequences. Of the 300 to 400 genotyped donors, roughly 80% fell in the genetic ancestry cluster associated with self-reported Caucasian donors. The study aimed to test whether cataloging public T cell receptors could reveal signatures of past pathogen exposure. The study used immunosequencing to profile the T cell repertoires of 600 to 850 subjects and linked those repertoires to cytomegalovirus serostatus. In addition to the first cohort of 666 subjects, a separate validation cohort of 120 different subjects was used. To predict cytomegalovirus infection status, the study combined high-throughput TCR immunosequencing, statistical association of individual TCRs with disease status, and machine learning. A later analysis re-analyzed previously published TCR beta repertoires from 600 to 850 donors and added high-resolution HLA genotyping to study TCR occurrence patterns. Rather than drawing on any new phenotypic data, the later analysis identified candidate immune exposures from TCR beta sequences and the way those sequences occurred across donors. To decide whether each TCR beta V gene segment behaved as functional or pseudogenic, an earlier analysis of fewer than 750 of the donors relied on high-throughput TCR beta sequencing. Donor age, sex, ethnicity and CMV serostatus were compiled together with the repertoire data. Genome-wide SNP genotypes for about 65% of the roughly 670 donors were used in a later genetic analysis, which treated that subset as a discovery cohort. All discovery cohort repertoires had been generated using a single sequencing platform. HLA typing included class I and class II loci at four-digit resolution. Typing coverage differed by locus: A, B, C, DRB1 and DQB1 were typed in roughly 620-630 donors, DQA1 in 522, DPA1 in some 610, and DPB1 in 400 to 480. Four or five DR-DQ haplotypes were handled as single units for association and clustering because linkage in the cohort was strong. Among around 400 genotyped donors of the cohort, an average of around 240,000 unique TCR beta nucleotide sequences was sequenced per donor, of which approximately 18% were non-productive.

Overall study results and their limits: According to a later analysis, parvovirus B19, influenza, CMV and Epstein-Barr virus appeared linked to several top co-occurrence clusters. While some public TCRs were present in many individuals, most TCR sequences turned up only very rarely across donors. When HLA alleles, especially DR and DQ, strongly co-occurred, TCR associations were difficult to assign to individual alleles. In an earlier analysis of 587 of the donors, most TCR beta V segments were observed in productive rearrangements about 87% or about 30% of the time, broadly matching IMGT annotations. The sequencing pipeline was judged likely to have produced a cluster of highly shared sequence variants as a technical artifact. The classifier was reported to diagnose cytomegalovirus status with high specificity and sensitivity in both the original cohort and the validation cohort. The study listed 164 TCR beta chains as associated with cytomegalovirus. Three of the identified cytomegalovirus-associated TCR beta chains were confirmed in vitro to be specific for cytomegalovirus antigens. Correlated functional status among segregating V segments might be attributable to linkage disequilibrium, but an unknown experimental factor could not be ruled out. This cohort had only TCR beta chains sequenced, and the lack of alpha or paired-chain data limited which features could be detected. According to a later analysis, TCR association rates differed among HLA loci, with DRB1 alleles showing the most associated TCRs and HLA-C alleles showing the fewest. The 87-base-pair reads could not distinguish some IMGT-functional V segments, including TRBV6-2 and TRBV6-3, so those segments were excluded. In a later analysis, most CMV-associated TCR beta chains were found to appear HLA-restricted, with HLA associations seemingly driven largely by CMV exposure. Compared with the roughly 700-donor mean, donors in an Asian-associated ancestry cluster had fewer N-insertions in productive TCRs, according to a later genetic analysis. A further reported finding was that TCR beta sequences accurately predicted the HLA-A and HLA-B alleles for most subjects in the first cohort. At a false discovery rate of 0.05, a later analysis linked fewer than 20,000 TCR beta sequences to specific HLA alleles. Because HLA typing was missing for some donors at each locus, association tests included only the typed subset. The authors suggested that the approach could potentially be generalized to other disease states and immunological phenotypes. Because counts were too low, about 15 rarely observed V segments, including chromosome 9 orphons, were left out of the earlier analysis of 500 to 650 of the donors. CMV serostatus was the only immune exposure information available for the cohort. V-gene and J-gene trimming of TCR beta chains was associated with a missense DCLRE1C variant in a later genetic analysis, and the association was replicated in an independent cohort. In a later analysis, HLA-associated TCR beta chains showed more clonal expansion and lower generation probabilities than non-associated chains that were equally common. The presence/absence analyses assumed that sequencing depth was roughly uniform across donors, and that assumption may not be true.

The cohort consisted of more than 650 healthy bone marrow donors. Cohort members were all nominally healthy when sampled, although unrecorded immune exposures were likely present. The donor tested CMV seropositive and was one of the 289 seropositive cohort members. Every donor gave a peripheral blood sample, and the peripheral blood mononuclear cells from that sample were used for TCR beta sequencing. The Qiagen DNeasy Blood Extraction Kit was used to extract genomic DNA from the blood cell samples. Preparation of the library involved the immunoSEQ multiplex PCR assay. The multiplex PCR relied on a mix of 60 forward primers for TCR Vbeta segments and 13 reverse primers for TCR Jbeta segments. The CDR3 region of rearranged TCR beta genes was amplified from genomic DNA by a multiplex PCR assay. Amplified TCR beta libraries were sequenced as 87-base-pair reads on the Illumina HiSeq System. As for the authors' bioinformatics: In a later analysis, some 80 million unique TCR beta chains were counted across the approximately 640 repertoires, and roughly 11 million of these chains were shared by at least two donors. Raw reads were error-corrected and collapsed into unique sequences with a nearest-neighbor algorithm that merged closely related sequences to remove PCR and sequencing errors. To assign V, D and J gene segments, CDR3 sequences were aligned to IMGT reference sequences. For a sequence to be retained, at least a six-nucleotide match to both a V gene segment and a J gene segment was required. A rearrangement counted as productive if the CDR3 had no stop codons and remained in frame with V and J, and every other rearrangement counted as non-productive. Following IMGT convention, CDR3 was defined as the stretch from the second conserved V-encoded cysteine to the conserved J-encoded phenylalanine. Sequences without an unambiguous match to a single V gene segment were excluded from the earlier analysis of about 630 of the donors. In an earlier analysis of 587 of the donors, V segments were called functional above 56.7% productive rearrangements and were called segregating when the between-donor standard deviation exceeded 5%. A statistical classification framework was developed to diagnose cytomegalovirus status using the catalog of TCR beta chain sequences. V and J gene assignment, in a later analysis, came from comparing TCR nucleotide sequences with IMGT/GENE-DB human TR gene sequences. The TCRdist pipeline was used in a later analysis to assign CDR3 sequences and most-parsimonious VDJ recombination scenarios. In a later analysis, every TCR beta chain was defined by the combination of its CDR3 amino acid sequence and its V-gene family, and reads without a unique V-gene family were dropped. A later analysis removed 592 highly shared, low-generation-probability nucleotide sequences to deal with suspected cross-contamination and a sequencing artifact. A later analysis calculated a clonal expansion index for each public chain from normalized within-repertoire ranks of inferred template counts. In a later analysis, generation probabilities were computed using a VDJ recombination model fitted to out-of-frame rearrangements, and the results were checked against IGoR. In a later analysis, hypergeometric tests were used to score TCR-TCR, TCR-HLA and TCR-CMV co-occurrence, with a repertoire-size bias correction applied to TCR pairs. In a later analysis, false discovery rates were estimated by permuting HLA or CMV assignments 20 times. A later analysis grouped co-occurring TCRs with DBSCAN, adding TCRdist sequence similarity when clustering within HLA-allele-positive subsets. Repertoires with fewer than 30,000 or more than 120,000 public chains were left out of co-occurrence clustering, as were roughly five repertoires with anomalous nucleotide sharing. Entries here come from immuneACCESS through TCRdb and include only in-frame sequences with V and J called. Some clones fail to appear in such tables; in the studies checked, an unresolved V gene covers under half of the shortfall, and the cause of the remainder is unknown. V and J calls and clone size are those listed in that table; D and trimming were worked out from the DNA. The sample table records some 170,000 clones; roughly 82% of these occur just once. In total, the top ten clones hold around 3% of the sample.

Reading the germline V gene gives CDR1 KGHSH and CDR2 LQKENI. A distance of 14 bases separates the germline ends of V and J, which lose 0 bases and 6 bases respectively. Taken from cysteine to phenylalanine, the CDR3 has 16 residues. Only the CDR3 portion is preserved as DNA: 48 bases, with reading frame beginning at the first base. As regards this clone: There is no known antigen for this receptor. Per-nucleotide qualities are absent, and no much larger clonotype sits a single base away.

The chain joins TRBV18 to TRBJ2-2; the D gene is perhaps TRBD1, from 5 matching bases. The TCR was taken from a woman in her forties or fifties in good health and CMV-seropositive. Input material: PBMCs. Here is the DNA: TGTGCCAGCTCACCACCGTCAGGGTCACGGGCCGGGGAGCTGTTTTTT. This translates into CASSPPSGSRAGELFF.